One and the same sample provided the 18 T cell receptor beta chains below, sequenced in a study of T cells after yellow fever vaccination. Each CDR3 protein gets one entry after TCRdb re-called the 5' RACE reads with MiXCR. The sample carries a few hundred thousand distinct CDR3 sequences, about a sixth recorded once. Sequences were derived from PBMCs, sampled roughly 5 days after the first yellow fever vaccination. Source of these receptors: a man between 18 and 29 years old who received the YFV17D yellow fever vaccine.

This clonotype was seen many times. For the CDR3, the DNA is TGTGCCAGCAGTTTATCTTCCAGGCCCATCTACGAGCAGTACTTC. This sequence encodes CASSLSSRPIYEQYF. The rearrangement uses TRBV27 and TRBJ2-7; D call uncertain. Germline values: CDR1 MNHEY, CDR2 SMNVEV (reference sequence). With 0 bases removed from V and 3 bases from J, the gap between germline ends came to 12 bases. The CDR3 totals 15 residues.

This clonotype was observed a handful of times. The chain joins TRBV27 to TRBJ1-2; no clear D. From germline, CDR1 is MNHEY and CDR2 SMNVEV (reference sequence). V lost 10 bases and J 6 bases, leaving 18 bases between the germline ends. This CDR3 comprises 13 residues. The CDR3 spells CATRPALRDGYTF. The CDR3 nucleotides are TGTGCCACCCGCCCGGCCTTGCGAGATGGCTACACCTTC.

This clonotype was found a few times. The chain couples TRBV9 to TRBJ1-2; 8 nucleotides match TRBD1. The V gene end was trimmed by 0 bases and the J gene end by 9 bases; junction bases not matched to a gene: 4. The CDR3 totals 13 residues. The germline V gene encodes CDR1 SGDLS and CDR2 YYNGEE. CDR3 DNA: TGTGCCAGCAGCGTAGGGACAGGGATCAGCTACACCTTC. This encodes CASSVGTGISYTF.

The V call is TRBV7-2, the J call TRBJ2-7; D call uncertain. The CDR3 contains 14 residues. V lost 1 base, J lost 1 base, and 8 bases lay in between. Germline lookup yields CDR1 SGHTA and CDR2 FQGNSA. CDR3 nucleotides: TGTGCCAGCAGCTTAGATAAGGGTTCCTACGAGCAGTACTTC. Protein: CASSLDKGSYEQYF.

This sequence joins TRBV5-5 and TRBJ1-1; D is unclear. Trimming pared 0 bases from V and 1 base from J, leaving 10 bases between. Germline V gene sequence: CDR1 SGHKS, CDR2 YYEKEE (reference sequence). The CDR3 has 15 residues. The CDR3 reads CASSLDRRRNTEAFF. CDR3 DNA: TGTGCCAGCAGCTTGGACAGACGACGGAACACTGAAGCTTTCTTT.

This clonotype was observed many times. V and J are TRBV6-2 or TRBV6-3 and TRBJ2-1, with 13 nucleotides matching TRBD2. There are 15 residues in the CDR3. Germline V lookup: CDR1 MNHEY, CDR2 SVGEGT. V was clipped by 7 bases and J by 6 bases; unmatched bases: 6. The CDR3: CASTTTSGGFNEQFF. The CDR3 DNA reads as TGTGCCAGCACCACGACTAGCGGGGGGTTCAATGAGCAGTTCTTC.

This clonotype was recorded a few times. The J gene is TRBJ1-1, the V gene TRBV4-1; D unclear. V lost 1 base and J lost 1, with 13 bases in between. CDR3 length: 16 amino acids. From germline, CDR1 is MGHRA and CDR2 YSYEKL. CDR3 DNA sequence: TGCGCCAGCAGCCAAGGTTCAGGCCTCGGGAACACTGAAGCTTTCTTT. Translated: CASSQGSGLGNTEAFF.

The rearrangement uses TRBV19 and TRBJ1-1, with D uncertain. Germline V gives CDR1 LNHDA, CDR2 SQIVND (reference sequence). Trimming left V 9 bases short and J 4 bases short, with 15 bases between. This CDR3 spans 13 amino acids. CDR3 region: CASNLEPSTEAFF. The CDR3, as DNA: TGTGCCAGCAATCTTGAACCCTCCACTGAAGCTTTCTTT.

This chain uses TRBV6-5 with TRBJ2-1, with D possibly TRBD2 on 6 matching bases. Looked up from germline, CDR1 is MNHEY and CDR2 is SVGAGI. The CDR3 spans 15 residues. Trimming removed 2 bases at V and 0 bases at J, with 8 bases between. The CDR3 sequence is CASSYGGSSYNEQFF. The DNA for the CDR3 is TGTGCCAGCAGTTACGGGGGGAGCTCCTACAATGAGCAGTTCTTC.

The CDR3 nucleotides are TGTGCCAGCAGCCTTTTCCCCAGGGTCGGTCGGACAGATACGCAGTATTTT. Its protein product is CASSLFPRVGRTDTQYF. This chain uses TRBV7-9 with TRBJ2-3; D is possibly TRBD1 (5 bases). Looked up from germline, CDR1 is SEHNR and CDR2 is FQNEAQ (reference sequence). The CDR3 loop spans 17 amino acids. The V and J ends lost 5 bases and 3 bases respectively, with 21 bases between them. The full variable domain, its missing parts supplied by reference TRBV7-9 and TRBJ2-3, is DTGVSQNPRHKITKRGQNVTFRCDPISEHNRLYWYRQTLGQGPEFLTYFQNEAQLEKSRLLSDRFSAERPKGSFSTLEIQRTEQGDSAMYLCASSLFPRVGRTDTQYFGPGTRLTVL.

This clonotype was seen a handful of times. CDR3 coding DNA: TGCGCCAGCAGCGCAGGGTTTACCTACGAGCAGTACTTC. Its translation: CASSAGFTYEQYF. V gene TRBV5-1 combines with J gene TRBJ2-7; D possibly corresponds to TRBD1 (5 bases). The germline gives CDR1 SGHRS, CDR2 YFSETQ. V lost 4 bases and J lost 2, with 10 bases in between. The CDR3 length is 13 residues.

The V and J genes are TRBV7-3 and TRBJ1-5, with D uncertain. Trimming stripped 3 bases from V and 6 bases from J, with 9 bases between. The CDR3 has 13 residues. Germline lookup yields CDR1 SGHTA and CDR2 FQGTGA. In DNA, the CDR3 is TGTGCCAGCAGCTTGCAGGCTGGTCAGCCCCAGCATTTT. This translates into CASSLQAGQPQHF.

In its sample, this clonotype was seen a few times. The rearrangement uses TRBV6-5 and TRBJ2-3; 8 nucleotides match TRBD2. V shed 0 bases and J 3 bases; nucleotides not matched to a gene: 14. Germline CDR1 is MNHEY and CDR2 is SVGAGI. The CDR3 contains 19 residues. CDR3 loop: CASSYSRGPTGGGTDTQYF. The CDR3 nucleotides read TGTGCCAGCAGTTACTCGAGGGGTCCAACGGGGGGGGGTACAGATACGCAGTATTTT.

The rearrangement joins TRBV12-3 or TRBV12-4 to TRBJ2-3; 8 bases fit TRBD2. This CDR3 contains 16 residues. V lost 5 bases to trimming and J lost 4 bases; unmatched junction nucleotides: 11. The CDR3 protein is CASSTSGAGGADTQYF. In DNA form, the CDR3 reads TGTGCCAGCAGTACCTCTGGGGCGGGGGGTGCAGATACGCAGTATTTT.

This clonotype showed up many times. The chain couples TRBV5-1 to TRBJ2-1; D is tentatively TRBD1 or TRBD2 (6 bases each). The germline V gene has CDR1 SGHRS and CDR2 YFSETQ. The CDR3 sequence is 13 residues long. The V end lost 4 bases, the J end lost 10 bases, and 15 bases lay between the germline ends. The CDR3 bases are TGCGCCAGCAGCCCGGACAGAGCGGGCGAGCAGTTCTTC. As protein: CASSPDRAGEQFF.

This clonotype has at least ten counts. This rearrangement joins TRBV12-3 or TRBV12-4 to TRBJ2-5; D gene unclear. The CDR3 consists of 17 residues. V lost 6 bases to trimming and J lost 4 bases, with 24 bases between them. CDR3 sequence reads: CASRPIPGPAIGETQYF. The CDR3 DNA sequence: TGTGCCAGCAGACCGATCCCGGGCCCCGCGATCGGAGAGACCCAGTACTTC.

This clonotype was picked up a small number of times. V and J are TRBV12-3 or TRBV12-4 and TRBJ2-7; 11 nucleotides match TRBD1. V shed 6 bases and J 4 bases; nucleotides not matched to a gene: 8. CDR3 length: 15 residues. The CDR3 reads CASSTGQGVGYEQYF. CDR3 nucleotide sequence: TGTGCCAGCAGCACGGGACAGGGGGTCGGATACGAGCAGTACTTC.

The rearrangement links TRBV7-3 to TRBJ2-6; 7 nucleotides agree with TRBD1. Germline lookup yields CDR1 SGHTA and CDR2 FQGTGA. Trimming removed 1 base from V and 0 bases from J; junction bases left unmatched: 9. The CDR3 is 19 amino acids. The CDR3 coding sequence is TGTGCCAGCAGCTTAAGTCGGGCAGGGGGAGTCTCTGGGGCCAACGTCCTGACTTTC. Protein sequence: CASSLSRAGGVSGANVLTF.